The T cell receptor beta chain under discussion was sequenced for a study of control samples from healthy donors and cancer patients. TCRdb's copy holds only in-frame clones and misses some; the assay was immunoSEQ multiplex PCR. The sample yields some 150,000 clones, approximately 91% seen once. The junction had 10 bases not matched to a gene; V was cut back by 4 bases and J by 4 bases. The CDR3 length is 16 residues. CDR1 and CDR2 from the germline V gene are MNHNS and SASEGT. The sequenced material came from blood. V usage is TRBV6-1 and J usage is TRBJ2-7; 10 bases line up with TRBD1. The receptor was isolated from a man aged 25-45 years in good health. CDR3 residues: CASSVAGTGDPYEQYF. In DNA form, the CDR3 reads TGTGCCAGCAGTGTAGCCGGGACAGGGGACCCTTACGAGCAGTACTTC.